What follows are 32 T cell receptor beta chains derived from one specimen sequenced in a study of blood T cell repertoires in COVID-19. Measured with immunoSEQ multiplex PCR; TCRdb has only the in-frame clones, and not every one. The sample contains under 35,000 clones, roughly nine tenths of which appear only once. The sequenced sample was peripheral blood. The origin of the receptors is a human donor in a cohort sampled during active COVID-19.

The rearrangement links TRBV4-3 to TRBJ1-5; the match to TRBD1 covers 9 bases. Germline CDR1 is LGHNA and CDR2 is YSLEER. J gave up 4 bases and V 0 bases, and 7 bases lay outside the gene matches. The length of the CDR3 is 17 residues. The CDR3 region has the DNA TGCGCCAGCAGCCAAGAAGGGACAGGGTGGGCGAATCAGCCCCAGCATTTT. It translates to CASSQEGTGWANQPQHF.

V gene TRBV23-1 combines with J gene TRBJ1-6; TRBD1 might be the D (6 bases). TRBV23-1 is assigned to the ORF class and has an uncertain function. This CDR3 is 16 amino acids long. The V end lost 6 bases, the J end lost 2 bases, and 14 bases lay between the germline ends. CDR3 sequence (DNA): TGCGCCAGCAGACAGGGTTTGAGGACCTATAATTCACCCCTCCACTTT. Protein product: CASRQGLRTYNSPLHF.

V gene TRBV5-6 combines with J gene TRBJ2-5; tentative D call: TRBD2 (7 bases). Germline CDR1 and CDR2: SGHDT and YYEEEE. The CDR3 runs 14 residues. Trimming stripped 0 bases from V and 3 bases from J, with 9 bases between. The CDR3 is CASSLAGGEETQYF. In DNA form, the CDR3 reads TGTGCCAGCAGCTTGGCGGGGGGCGAAGAGACCCAGTACTTC.

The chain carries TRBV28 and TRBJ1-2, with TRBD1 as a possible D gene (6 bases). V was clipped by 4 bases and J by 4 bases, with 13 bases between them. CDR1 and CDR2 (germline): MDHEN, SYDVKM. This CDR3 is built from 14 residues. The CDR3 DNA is TGTGCCAGCAGTTATGGAGACAGGCTCTATGGCTACACCTTC. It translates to CASSYGDRLYGYTF.

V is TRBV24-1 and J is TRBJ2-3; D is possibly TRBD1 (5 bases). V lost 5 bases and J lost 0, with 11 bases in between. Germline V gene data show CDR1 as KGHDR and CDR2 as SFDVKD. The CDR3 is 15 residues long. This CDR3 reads CATSVQGFSTDTQYF. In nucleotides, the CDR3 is TGTGCCACCAGTGTGCAGGGCTTCAGCACAGATACGCAGTATTTT.

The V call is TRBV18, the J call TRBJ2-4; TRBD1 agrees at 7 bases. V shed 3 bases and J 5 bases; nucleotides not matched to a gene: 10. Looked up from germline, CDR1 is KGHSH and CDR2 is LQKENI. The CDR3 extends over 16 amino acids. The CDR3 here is CASSPFRQGTQNIQYF. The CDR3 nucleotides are TGTGCCAGCTCACCTTTCCGACAGGGAACCCAAAACATTCAGTACTTC.

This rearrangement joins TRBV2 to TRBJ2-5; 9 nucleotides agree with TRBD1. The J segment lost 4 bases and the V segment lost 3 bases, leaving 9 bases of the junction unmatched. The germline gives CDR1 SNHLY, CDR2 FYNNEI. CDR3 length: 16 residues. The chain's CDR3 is CASSDLGQGGGETQYF. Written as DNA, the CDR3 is TGTGCCAGCAGTGATTTGGGACAGGGAGGCGGAGAGACCCAGTACTTC.

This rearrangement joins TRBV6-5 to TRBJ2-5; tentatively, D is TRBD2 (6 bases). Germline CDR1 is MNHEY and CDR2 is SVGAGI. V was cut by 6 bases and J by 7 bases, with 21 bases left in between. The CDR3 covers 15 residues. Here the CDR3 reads CASSYGGLPRGTQYF. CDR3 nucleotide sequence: TGTGCCAGCAGCTATGGGGGACTCCCCCGGGGGACCCAGTACTTC.

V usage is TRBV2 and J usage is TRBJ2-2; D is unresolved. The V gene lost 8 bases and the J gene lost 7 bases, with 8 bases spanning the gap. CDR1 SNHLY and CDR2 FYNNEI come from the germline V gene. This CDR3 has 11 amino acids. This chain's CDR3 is CASGGGGELFF. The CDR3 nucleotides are TGTGCCAGCGGCGGTGGCGGGGAGCTGTTTTTT.

CDR3 residues: CATGAGAGTEAFF. CDR3 bases: TGTGCCACTGGGGCGGGGGCGGGCACTGAAGCTTTCTTT. This chain uses TRBV15 with TRBJ1-1, with D possibly being TRBD1 (6 bases). This CDR3 has 13 residues. From germline, CDR1 is LNHNV and CDR2 YYDKDF (reference sequence). With 9 bases removed from V and 4 bases from J, the gap between germline ends came to 15 bases.

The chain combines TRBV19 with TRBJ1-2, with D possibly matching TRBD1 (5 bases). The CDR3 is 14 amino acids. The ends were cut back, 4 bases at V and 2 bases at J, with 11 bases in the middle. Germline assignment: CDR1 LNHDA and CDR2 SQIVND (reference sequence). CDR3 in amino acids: CASSTLEGNYGYTF. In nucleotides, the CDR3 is TGTGCCAGTAGTACCCTGGAGGGGAACTATGGCTACACCTTC.

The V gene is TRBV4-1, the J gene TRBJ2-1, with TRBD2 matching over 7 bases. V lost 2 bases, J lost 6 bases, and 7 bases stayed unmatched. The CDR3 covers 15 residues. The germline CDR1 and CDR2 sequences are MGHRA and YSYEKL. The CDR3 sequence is CASSQLSGTLNEQFF. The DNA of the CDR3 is TGCGCCAGCAGCCAACTCAGCGGGACCCTCAATGAGCAGTTCTTC.

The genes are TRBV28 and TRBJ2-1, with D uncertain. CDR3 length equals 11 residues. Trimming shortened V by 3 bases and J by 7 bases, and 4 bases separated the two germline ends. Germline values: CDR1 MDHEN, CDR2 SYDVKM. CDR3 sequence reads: CASSFLNEQFF. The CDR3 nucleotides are TGTGCCAGCAGTTTCCTGAATGAGCAGTTCTTC.

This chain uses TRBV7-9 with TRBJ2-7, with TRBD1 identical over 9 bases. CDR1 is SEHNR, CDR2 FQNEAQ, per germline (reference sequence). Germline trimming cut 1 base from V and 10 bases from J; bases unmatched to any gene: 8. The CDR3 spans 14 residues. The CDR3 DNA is TGTGCCAGCAGCTTAGGCCCGGACAGGGGAGGCCAGTACGTC. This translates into CASSLGPDRGGQYV.

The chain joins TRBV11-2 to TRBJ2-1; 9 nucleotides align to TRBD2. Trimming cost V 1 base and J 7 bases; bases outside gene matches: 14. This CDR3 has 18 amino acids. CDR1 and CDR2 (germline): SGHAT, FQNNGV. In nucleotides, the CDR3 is TGTGCCAGCAGCTTAGGGAGGGGAGCTAGCGGGATCTTGAATGAGCAGTTCTTC. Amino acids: CASSLGRGASGILNEQFF.

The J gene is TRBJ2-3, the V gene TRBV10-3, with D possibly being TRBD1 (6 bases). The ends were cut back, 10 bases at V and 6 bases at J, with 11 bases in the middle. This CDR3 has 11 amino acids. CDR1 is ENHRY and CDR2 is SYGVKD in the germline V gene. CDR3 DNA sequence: TGTGCCACACAGGGTTCGGATACGCAGTATTTT. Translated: CATQGSDTQYF.

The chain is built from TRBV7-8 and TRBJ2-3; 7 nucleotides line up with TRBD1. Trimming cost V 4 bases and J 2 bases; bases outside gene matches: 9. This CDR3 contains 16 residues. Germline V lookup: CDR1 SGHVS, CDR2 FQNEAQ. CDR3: CASSSMGQTFTDTQYF. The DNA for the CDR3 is TGTGCCAGCAGCTCCATGGGACAGACTTTCACAGATACGCAGTATTTT.

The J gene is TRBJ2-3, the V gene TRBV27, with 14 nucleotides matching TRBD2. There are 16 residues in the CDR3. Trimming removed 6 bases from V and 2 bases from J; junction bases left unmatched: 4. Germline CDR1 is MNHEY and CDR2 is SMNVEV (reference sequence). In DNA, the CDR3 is TGTGCCAGCAGCCGGACTAGCGGGGGGTTCACAGATACGCAGTATTTT. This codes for CASSRTSGGFTDTQYF.

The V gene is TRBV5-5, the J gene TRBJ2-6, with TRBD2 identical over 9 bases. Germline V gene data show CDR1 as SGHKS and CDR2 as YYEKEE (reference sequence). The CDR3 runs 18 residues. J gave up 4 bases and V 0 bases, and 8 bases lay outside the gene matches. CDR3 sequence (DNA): TGTGCCAGCAGCTTGGCTAGCGGGGATGTCCCAGGGGCCAACGTCCTGACTTTC. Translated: CASSLASGDVPGANVLTF.

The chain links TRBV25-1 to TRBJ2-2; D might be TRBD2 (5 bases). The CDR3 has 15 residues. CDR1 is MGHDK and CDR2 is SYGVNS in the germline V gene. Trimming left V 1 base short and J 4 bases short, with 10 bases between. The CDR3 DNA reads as TGTGCCAGCAGTGAATGGGGTCGGGGCACCGGGGAGCTGTTTTTT. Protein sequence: CASSEWGRGTGELFF.

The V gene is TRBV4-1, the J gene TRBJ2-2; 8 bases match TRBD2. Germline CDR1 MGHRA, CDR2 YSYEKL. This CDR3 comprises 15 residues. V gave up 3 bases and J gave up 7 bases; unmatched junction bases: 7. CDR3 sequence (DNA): TGCGCCAGCAGCCATCAAGGACTAGCCGGCGGGGAGCTGTTTTTT. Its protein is CASSHQGLAGGELFF.

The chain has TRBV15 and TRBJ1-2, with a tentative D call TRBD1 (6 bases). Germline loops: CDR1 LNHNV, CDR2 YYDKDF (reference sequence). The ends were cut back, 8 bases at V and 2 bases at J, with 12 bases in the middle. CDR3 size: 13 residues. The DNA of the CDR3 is TGTGCCACCCGTCCACAGGGCAACTATGGCTACACCTTC. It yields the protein CATRPQGNYGYTF.

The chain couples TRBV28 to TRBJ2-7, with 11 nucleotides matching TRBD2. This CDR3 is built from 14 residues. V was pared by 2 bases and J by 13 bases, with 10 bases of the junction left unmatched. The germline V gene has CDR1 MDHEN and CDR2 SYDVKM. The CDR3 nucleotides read TGTGCCAGCAGTTTACTCACTAGCGGGGGCTCCCTTTACGTC. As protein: CASSLLTSGGSLYV.

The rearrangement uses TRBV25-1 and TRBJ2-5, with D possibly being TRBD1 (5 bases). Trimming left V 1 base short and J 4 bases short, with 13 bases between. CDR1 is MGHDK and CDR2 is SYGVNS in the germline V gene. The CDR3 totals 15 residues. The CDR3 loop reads CASSESTRARETQYF. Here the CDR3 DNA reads TGTGCCAGCAGTGAATCAACCAGGGCGAGAGAGACCCAGTACTTC.

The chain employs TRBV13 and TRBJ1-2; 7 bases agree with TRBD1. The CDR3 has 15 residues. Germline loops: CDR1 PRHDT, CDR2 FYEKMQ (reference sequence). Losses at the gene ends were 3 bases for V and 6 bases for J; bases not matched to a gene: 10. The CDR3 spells CASSFISTGSHGYTF. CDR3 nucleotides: TGTGCCAGCAGCTTCATCTCGACAGGGAGCCATGGCTACACCTTC.

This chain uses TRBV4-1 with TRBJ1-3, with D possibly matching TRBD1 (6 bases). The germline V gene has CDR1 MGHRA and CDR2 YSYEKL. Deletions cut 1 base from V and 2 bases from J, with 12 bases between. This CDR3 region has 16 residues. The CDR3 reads CASSQAPGVTGNTIYF. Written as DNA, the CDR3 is TGCGCCAGCAGCCAAGCCCCAGGGGTGACTGGAAACACCATATATTTT.

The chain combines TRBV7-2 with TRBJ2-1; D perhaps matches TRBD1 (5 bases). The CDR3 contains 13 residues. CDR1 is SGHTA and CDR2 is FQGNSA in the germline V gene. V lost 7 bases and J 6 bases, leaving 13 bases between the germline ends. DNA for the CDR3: TGTGCCAGCACGTCTGGGGCCACCAATGAGCAGTTCTTC. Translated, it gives CASTSGATNEQFF.

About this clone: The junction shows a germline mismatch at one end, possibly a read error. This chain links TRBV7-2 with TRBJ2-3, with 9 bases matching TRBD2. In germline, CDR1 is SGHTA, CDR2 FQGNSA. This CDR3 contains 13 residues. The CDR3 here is CASSRQLAGLPNF. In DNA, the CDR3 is TGTGCCAGCAGTCGTCAACTAGCGGGCCTTCCTAATTTT. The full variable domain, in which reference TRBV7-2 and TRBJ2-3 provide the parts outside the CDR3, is GAGVSQSPSNKVTEKGKDVELRCDPISGHTALYWYRQSLGQGLEFLIYFQGNSAPDKSGLPSDRFSAERTGGSVSTLTIQRTQQEDSAVYLCASSRQLAGLPNFGPGTRLTVL.

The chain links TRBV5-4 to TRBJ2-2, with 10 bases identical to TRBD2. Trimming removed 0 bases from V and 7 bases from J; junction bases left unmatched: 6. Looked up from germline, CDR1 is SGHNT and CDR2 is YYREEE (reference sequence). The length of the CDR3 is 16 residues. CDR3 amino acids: CASSLELAGLSGELFF. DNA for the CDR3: TGTGCCAGCAGCTTGGAACTAGCGGGGCTTAGCGGGGAGCTGTTTTTT.

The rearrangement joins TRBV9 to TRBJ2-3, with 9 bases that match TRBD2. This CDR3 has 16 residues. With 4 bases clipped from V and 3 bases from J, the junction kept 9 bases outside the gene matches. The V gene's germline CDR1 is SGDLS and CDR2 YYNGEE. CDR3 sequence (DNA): TGTGCCAGCAGCTCCGGGAGCCTAGCGGGGACAGATACGCAGTATTTT. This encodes CASSSGSLAGTDTQYF. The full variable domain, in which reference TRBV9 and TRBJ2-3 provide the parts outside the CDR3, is DSGVTQTPKHLITATGQRVTLRCSPRSGDLSVYWYQQSLDQGLQFLIQYYNGEERAKGNILERFSAQQFPDLHSELNLSSLELGDSALYFCASSSGSLAGTDTQYFGPGTRLTVL.

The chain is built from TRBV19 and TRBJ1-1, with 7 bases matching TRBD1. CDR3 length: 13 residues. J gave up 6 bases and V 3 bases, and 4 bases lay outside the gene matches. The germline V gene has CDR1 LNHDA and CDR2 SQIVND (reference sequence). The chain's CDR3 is CASSIKGGPEAFF. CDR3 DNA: TGTGCCAGTAGTATCAAAGGGGGCCCTGAAGCTTTCTTT. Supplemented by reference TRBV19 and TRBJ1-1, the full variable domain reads DGGITQSPKYLFRKEGQNVTLSCEQNLNHDAMYWYRQDPGQGLRLIYYSQIVNDFQKGDIAEGYSVSREKKESFPLTVTSAQKNPTAFYLCASSIKGGPEAFFGQGTRLTVV.

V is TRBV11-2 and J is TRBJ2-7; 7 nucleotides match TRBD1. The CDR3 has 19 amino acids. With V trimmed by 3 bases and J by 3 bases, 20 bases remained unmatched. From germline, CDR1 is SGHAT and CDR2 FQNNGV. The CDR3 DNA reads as TGTGCCAGCAGCTTCCTTTTGACTCCATCCAGTAGGGACAGCTACGAGCAGTACGTC. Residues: CASSFLLTPSSRDSYEQYV.